This T cell receptor (beta chain) was captured by sequencing in a study of lymphopenia after photon versus proton radiotherapy. Germline V lookup: CDR1 MDHEN, CDR2 SYDVKM. Deletions cut 1 base from V and 5 bases from J, with 14 bases between. This CDR3 is 15 amino acids long. The method was immunoSEQ multiplex PCR; TCRdb's version includes in-frame clones alone and lacks a portion of them. The sample has about 55,000 clones, approximately 84% seen once. For this clone: The antigen is undetermined.

Study outcomes and limitations: Only patients who died were analyzed for survival; proton advantage is unproven. Larger post-nadir TCR diversity loss correlated inversely with survival in deceased patients. Under photons, naive T cells and diversity fell while effector/memory populations rose. Post-nadir diversity loss with photons came from oligoclonal expansion, particularly CD8+ Temra cells.

This TCR was sampled from a man in his fifties or sixties with pancreatic cancer. The chain joins TRBV28 to TRBJ1-2, with a tentative D call TRBD1 (5 bases). The source material was peripheral blood, sampled from a patient treated with proton-based radiotherapy. As DNA, the CDR3 is TGTGCCAGCAGTTTATTCGGGTCCCCAGGGTATGGCTACACCTTC. Encoded protein: CASSLFGSPGYGYTF.